The T cell receptor beta chain described here comes from a study of cytomegalovirus exposure and HLA in healthy donors. The PCR contained 60 Vbeta and 13 Jbeta primers. Profiled with immunoSEQ multiplex PCR; TCRdb holds only in-frame clones, not every one. The sample carries 99,000 or so clones, approximately 82% recorded once. From germline, CDR1 is LGHNA and CDR2 YNFKEQ. V shed 2 bases and J 6 bases; nucleotides not matched to a gene: 5. The CDR3 runs 15 residues. Sample: PBMCs. The V and J genes are TRBV4-2 and TRBJ1-3, with 9 bases aligning to TRBD1. This clonotype originated in a man aged 40-49 years in good health and CMV-seropositive. CDR3 sequence reads: CASSQIGTGKNTIYF. The DNA of the CDR3 is TGTGCCAGCAGCCAAATTGGGACAGGGAAAAACACCATATATTTT.